What follows are 7 T cell receptor beta chains derived from one specimen sequenced in a study of control samples from healthy donors and cancer patients (dated by TCRdb to 2018 to 2021). The library was built by means of the immunoSEQ multiplex PCR assay. TCRdb's version of the immuneACCESS table is confined to in-frame rearrangements and falls short of the full clone set. An unresolved V gene accounts for under half of the shortfall where checked; the remainder is of unknown origin. Here the sample has around 55,000 clones; roughly 87% occur a single time. The ten largest clones take up approximately 3.8% of the sample. The sample consisted of blood. The source is a man aged 50-59 years in good health.

The genes are TRBV5-6 and TRBJ2-1; D call uncertain. The germline V and J ends were trimmed by 4 bases and 7 bases, with 18 bases remaining between them. The CDR3 length is 15 residues. Germline V gene data show CDR1 as SGHDT and CDR2 as YYEEEE. The CDR3 DNA sequence: TGTGCCAGCAGCCTGACATTGGGCCCTTCGAATGAGCAGTTCTTC. Protein: CASSLTLGPSNEQFF.

This clone was detected a few times. The chain joins TRBV7-8 to TRBJ2-1, with 10 bases fitting TRBD2. In germline, CDR1 is SGHVS, CDR2 FQNEAQ. J gave up 12 bases and V 0 bases, and 11 bases lay outside the gene matches. The CDR3 is 16 residues long. CDR3: CASSLAVAGGAGGQFF. CDR3 sequence (DNA): TGTGCCAGCAGCTTAGCGGTAGCGGGAGGTGCTGGGGGGCAGTTCTTC.

This chain connects TRBV7-2 to TRBJ2-2; D is unresolved. This CDR3 region has 15 residues. V was pared by 1 base and J by 5 bases, with 11 bases between. Germline lookup yields CDR1 SGHTA and CDR2 FQGNSA. The CDR3 DNA follows: TGTGCCAGCAGCTTAGATTCTCGCCGGACCGGGGAGCTGTTTTTT. Amino acids: CASSLDSRRTGELFF. The variable domain in full, completed from reference TRBV7-2 and TRBJ2-2, reads GAGVSQSPSNKVTEKGKDVELRCDPISGHTALYWYRQSLGQGLEFLIYFQGNSAPDKSGLPSDRFSAERTGGSVSTLTIQRTQQEDSAVYLCASSLDSRRTGELFFGEGSRLTVL.

The chain has TRBV29-1 and TRBJ1-1; TRBD1 is a possible D gene (6 bases). This CDR3 region has 13 residues. The V gene lost 2 bases and the J gene lost 5 bases, with 12 bases spanning the gap. Germline-derived CDR1 and CDR2 are SQVTM and ANQGSEA. This CDR3 reads CSVERVQGTEAFF. Here the CDR3 DNA reads TGCAGCGTTGAAAGGGTGCAGGGGACTGAAGCTTTCTTT.

The CDR3 region has the DNA TGTGCCAGCAGCTTCGGGGTTGGGAACACCGGGGAGCTGTTTTTT. Translation: CASSFGVGNTGELFF. This rearrangement joins TRBV7-9 to TRBJ2-2, with a weak D call TRBD2 (5 bases). The CDR3 runs to 15 residues. CDR1 and CDR2 from the germline V gene are SEHNR and FQNEAQ (reference sequence). V was trimmed by 3 bases and J by 1 base, leaving 9 bases between them.

The gene calls are TRBV18 and TRBJ2-2; 7 nucleotides agree with TRBD2. The V segment lost 1 base and the J segment 4 bases; nucleotides outside the gene matches: 6. The CDR3 spans 16 residues. Germline CDR1 and CDR2: KGHSH and LQKENI. In DNA form, the CDR3 reads TGTGCCAGCTCACCACGGCCCGGGGGGAGCACCGGGGAGCTGTTTTTT. This sequence encodes CASSPRPGGSTGELFF. Supplemented by reference TRBV18 and TRBJ2-2, the full variable domain reads NAGVMQNPRHLVRRRGQEARLRCSPMKGHSHVYWYRQLPEEGLKFMVYLQKENIIDESGMPKERFSAEFPKEGPSILRIQQVVRGDSAAYFCASSPRPGGSTGELFFGEGSRLTVL.

The chain recombines TRBV11-2 with TRBJ2-5; 8 bases are a match to TRBD1. CDR3 length equals 13 residues. Germline-derived CDR1 and CDR2 are SGHAT and FQNNGV. Trimming removed 7 bases from V and 3 bases from J; junction bases left unmatched: 4. CDR3 sequence reads: CASNPTGEETQYF. DNA of the CDR3: TGTGCCAGCAACCCGACAGGGGAAGAGACCCAGTACTTC.